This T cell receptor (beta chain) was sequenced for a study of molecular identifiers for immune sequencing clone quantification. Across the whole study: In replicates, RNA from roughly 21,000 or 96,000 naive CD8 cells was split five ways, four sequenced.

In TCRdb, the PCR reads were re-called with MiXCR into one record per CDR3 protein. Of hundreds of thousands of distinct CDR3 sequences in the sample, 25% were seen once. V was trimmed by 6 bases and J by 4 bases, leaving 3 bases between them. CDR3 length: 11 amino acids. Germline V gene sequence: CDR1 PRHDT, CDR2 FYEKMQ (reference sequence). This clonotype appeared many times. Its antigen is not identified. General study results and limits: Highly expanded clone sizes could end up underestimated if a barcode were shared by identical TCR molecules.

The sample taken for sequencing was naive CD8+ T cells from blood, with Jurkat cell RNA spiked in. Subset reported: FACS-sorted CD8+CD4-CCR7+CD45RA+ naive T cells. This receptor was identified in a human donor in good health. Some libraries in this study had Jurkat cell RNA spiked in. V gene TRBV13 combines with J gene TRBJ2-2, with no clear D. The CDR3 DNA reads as TGTGCCAGCAGACGCACCGGGGAGCTGTTTTTT. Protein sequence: CASRRTGELFF.